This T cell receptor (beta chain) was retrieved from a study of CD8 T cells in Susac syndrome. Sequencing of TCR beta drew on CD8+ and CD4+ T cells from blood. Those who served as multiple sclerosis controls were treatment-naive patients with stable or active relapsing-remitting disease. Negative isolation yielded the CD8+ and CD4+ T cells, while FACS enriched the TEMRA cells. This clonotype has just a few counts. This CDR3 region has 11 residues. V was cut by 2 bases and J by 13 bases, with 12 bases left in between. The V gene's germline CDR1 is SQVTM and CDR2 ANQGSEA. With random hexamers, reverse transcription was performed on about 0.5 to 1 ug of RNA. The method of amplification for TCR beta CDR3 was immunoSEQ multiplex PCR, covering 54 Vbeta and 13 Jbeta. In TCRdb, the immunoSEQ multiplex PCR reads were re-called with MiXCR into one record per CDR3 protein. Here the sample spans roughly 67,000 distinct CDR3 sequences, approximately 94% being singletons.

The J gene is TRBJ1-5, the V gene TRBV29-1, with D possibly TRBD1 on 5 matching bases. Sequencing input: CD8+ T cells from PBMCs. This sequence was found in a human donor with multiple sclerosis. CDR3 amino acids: CSVESYGQQHF. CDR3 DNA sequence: TGCAGCGTTGAAAGTTATGGACAACAGCATTTT. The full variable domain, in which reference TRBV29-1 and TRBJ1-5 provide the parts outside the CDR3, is SAVISQKPSRDICQRGTSLTIQCQVDSQVTMMFWYRQQPGQSLTLIATANQGSEATYESGFVIDKFPISRPNLTFSTLTVSNMSPEDSSIYLCSVESYGQQHFGDGTRLSIL.